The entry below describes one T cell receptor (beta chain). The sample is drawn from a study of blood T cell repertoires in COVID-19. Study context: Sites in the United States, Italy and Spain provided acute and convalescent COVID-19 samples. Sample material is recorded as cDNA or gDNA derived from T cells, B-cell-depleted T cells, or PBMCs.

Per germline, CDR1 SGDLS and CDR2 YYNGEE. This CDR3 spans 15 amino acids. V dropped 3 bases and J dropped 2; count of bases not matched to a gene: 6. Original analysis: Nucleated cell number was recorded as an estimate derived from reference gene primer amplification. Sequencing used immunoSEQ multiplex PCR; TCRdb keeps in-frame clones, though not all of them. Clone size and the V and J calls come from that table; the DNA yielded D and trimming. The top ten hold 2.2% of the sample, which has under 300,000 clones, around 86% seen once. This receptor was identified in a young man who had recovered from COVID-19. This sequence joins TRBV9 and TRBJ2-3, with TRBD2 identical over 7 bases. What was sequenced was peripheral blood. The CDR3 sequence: CASSGSGHPTDTQYF. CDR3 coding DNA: TGTGCCAGCAGCGGTAGCGGGCACCCCACAGATACGCAGTATTTT.